This TCR beta chain was captured by sequencing in a study of blood T cell repertoires in COVID-19. This clone has a single count. Data came from immunoSEQ multiplex PCR; TCRdb stores just in-frame clones and leaves some out. The data contain a few hundred thousand clones, about four fifths of them singletons. The receptor was isolated from a woman aged 45-60 years who had recovered from COVID-19. The material sequenced was PBMCs or T cells enriched from blood (not recorded which).

The DNA of the CDR3 is TGCAGTGCCCGGACAGTCGGAAAACTGTTTTTT. It encodes CSARTVGKLFF. The chain joins TRBV20-1 to TRBJ1-4, with a possible D match to TRBD1 (6 bases). Germline CDR1 is DFQATT and CDR2 is SNEGSKA (reference sequence). The length of the CDR3 is 11 residues. The germline V and J ends were trimmed by 6 bases and 10 bases, with 12 bases remaining between them.